Below are 18 T cell receptor beta chains sequenced from a single sample in a study of shared clonotypes between healthy human individuals. Libraries were prepared by immunoSEQ multiplex PCR; TCRdb keeps only in-frame clonotypes and omits some of them. This table has about 1 million clones, roughly 80% appearing once. Sequencing used memory CD4+ T cells sorted from blood. Subset of the sample: CD45RA-negative fraction. These receptors originate from a man in his late teens or twenties in good health.

This clone was recorded a few times. V is TRBV16 and J is TRBJ1-2; TRBD1 aligns across 8 bases. The CDR3 is 14 amino acids. Germline V gene data show CDR1 as KGHSY and CDR2 as FQNENV. V lost 0 bases, J lost 9 bases, and 6 bases stayed unmatched. The CDR3 protein is CASSQSRTGSSYTF. Here the CDR3 DNA reads TGTGCCAGCAGCCAATCGCGGACAGGGTCAAGCTACACCTTC.

The chain recombines TRBV6-1 with TRBJ1-1, with unresolved D. The CDR3 spans 15 residues. Deletions cut 6 bases from V and 1 base from J, with 15 bases between. Per germline, CDR1 MNHNS and CDR2 SASEGT. CDR3 in amino acids: CASSRSGQANTEAFF. CDR3 DNA sequence: TGTGCCAGCAGCCGAAGCGGGCAGGCGAACACTGAAGCTTTCTTT.

The chain links TRBV7-2 to TRBJ2-5, with D perhaps TRBD2 (6 bases). CDR3 size: 13 residues. Germline CDR1 reads SGHTA; CDR2 reads FQGNSA. The V end was cut by 6 bases, the J end by 5 bases, with 13 bases between. The CDR3 sequence: CASSTSRTETQYF. DNA of the CDR3: TGTGCCAGCAGTACTAGCCGGACCGAGACCCAGTACTTC.

Concerning this clone: The sample holds other DNA sequences that translate to the same CDR3. This chain joins TRBV10-1 and TRBJ2-7, with no clear D. Germline V lookup: CDR1 WNHNN, CDR2 SYGVQD (reference sequence). Trimming pared 1 base from V and 0 bases from J, leaving 7 bases between. The CDR3 has 14 amino acids. The CDR3 sequence: CASSEFGSSYEQYF. The CDR3 DNA reads TGCGCCAGCAGTGAGTTTGGCAGCTCCTACGAGCAGTACTTC.

The chain combines TRBV19 with TRBJ2-7; either TRBD1 or TRBD2 may fit D (5 bases each). Trimming left V 9 bases short and J 0 bases short, with 12 bases between. Germline loops: CDR1 LNHDA, CDR2 SQIVND (reference sequence). The CDR3 contains 13 residues. In nucleotides, the CDR3 is TGTGCCAGAACGACGGGGCCCTCCTACGAGCAGTACTTC. Its translation: CARTTGPSYEQYF.

This clone was seen a handful of times. The CDR3 DNA follows: TGTGCCAGCAGTACCGGAGAGGGGACTGAAGCTTTCTTT. Its translation: CASSTGEGTEAFF. The rearrangement links TRBV6-6 to TRBJ1-1; tentative D call: TRBD1 (5 bases). The CDR3 contains 13 residues. With 5 bases removed from V and 5 bases from J, the gap between germline ends came to 12 bases. Germline V gives CDR1 MNHNY, CDR2 SVGAGI (reference sequence).

The J gene is TRBJ2-2, the V gene TRBV6-6; a possible D gene is TRBD1 (5 bases). With 7 bases removed from V and 6 bases from J, the gap between germline ends came to 9 bases. This CDR3 has 12 amino acids. Germline V gives CDR1 MNHNY, CDR2 SVGAGI (reference sequence). The CDR3 loop is CASKWGAGELFF. The CDR3 nucleotides read TGTGCCAGCAAATGGGGCGCCGGGGAGCTGTTTTTT.

The table lists this clone with many counts. The chain is built from TRBV7-2 and TRBJ2-1; D is unclear. V lost 1 base, J lost 2 bases, and 12 bases lay in between. CDR1 is SGHTA, CDR2 FQGNSA, per germline. The CDR3 has 16 residues. The CDR3 nucleotides read TGTGCCAGCAGCTTAGGGTTAGATCCACCCTACAATGAGCAGTTCTTC. Translating it yields CASSLGLDPPYNEQFF.

The J gene is TRBJ1-2, the V gene TRBV6-6; 12 bases map to TRBD1. CDR3 length equals 15 residues. The J segment lost 6 bases and the V segment lost 5 bases, leaving 7 bases of the junction unmatched. CDR1 MNHNY and CDR2 SVGAGI come from the germline V gene (reference sequence). CDR3 sequence reads: CASSNPGQGAHGYTF. The CDR3 nucleotides read TGTGCCAGCAGTAACCCGGGACAGGGGGCCCATGGCTACACCTTC.

The chain is built from TRBV4-3 and TRBJ2-3; D is undetermined. Trimming left V 0 bases short and J 2 bases short, with 9 bases between. Germline V CDR1 and CDR2: LGHNA, YSLEER. The CDR3 extends over 15 amino acids. CDR3 loop: CASSQDFSSTDTQYF. CDR3 sequence (DNA): TGCGCCAGCAGCCAAGATTTTAGTTCCACAGATACGCAGTATTTT.

The gene calls are TRBV28 and TRBJ1-2; TRBD1 matches 7 bases. J was trimmed by 4 bases and V by 6 bases; bases with no gene match: 11. The CDR3 is 15 residues long. Germline V gene lookup returns CDR1 MDHEN and CDR2 SYDVKM. The CDR3 DNA reads TGTGCCAGCAGCCCAACAGACAGGGCCTTCTATGGCTACACCTTC. Its translation is CASSPTDRAFYGYTF.

This sequence joins TRBV11-2 and TRBJ2-1; 7 positions match TRBD1. The CDR3 is 13 amino acids. The germline V gene has CDR1 SGHAT and CDR2 FQNNGV. After removal of 4 bases from V and 3 bases from J, the junction contained 0 bases not matched to a gene. The CDR3 spells CASSSGGYNEQFF. In DNA, the CDR3 is TGTGCCAGCAGCTCAGGGGGCTACAATGAGCAGTTCTTC.

J is TRBJ1-4 and V is TRBV5-1; D is ambiguous. This CDR3 is 15 amino acids long. Germline CDR1 SGHRS, CDR2 YFSETQ. The V gene lost 5 bases and the J gene lost 5 bases, with 16 bases spanning the gap. In DNA, the CDR3 is TGCGCCAGCAGTATGCTAGGGTCCCCCAATGAAAAACTGTTTTTT. This gives the protein CASSMLGSPNEKLFF.

The genes are TRBV9 and TRBJ2-1; 8 bases align to TRBD1. Germline loops: CDR1 SGDLS, CDR2 YYNGEE. The V and J ends lost 4 bases and 3 bases, in that order; junction bases with no gene match: 6. This CDR3 has 15 amino acids. The CDR3 sequence is CASSFDRGGYNEQFF. The CDR3 nucleotides read TGTGCCAGCAGCTTCGACAGGGGTGGCTACAATGAGCAGTTCTTC.

As regards this clone: No conserved phenylalanine or tryptophan ends this CDR3, so it is likely a read error. No DNA is shown, since the ends of the CDR3 on it are uncertain; the CDR3 is the one TCRdb lists. This chain connects TRBV19 to TRBJ2-7. From germline, CDR1 is LNHDA and CDR2 SQIVND (reference sequence). The CDR3 has 12 amino acids, counting both end residues. The chain's CDR3 is CASSMARVGLSS.

The chain has TRBV7-9 and TRBJ1-5, with a tentative D call TRBD1 (6 bases). CDR1 SEHNR and CDR2 FQNEAQ come from the germline V gene (reference sequence). Trimming took off 6 bases at V and 0 bases at J, with 18 bases between the two ends. The CDR3 runs 17 residues. The CDR3 DNA reads TGTGCCAGCAGTCTTGACAGGAAGCTCACTAGCAATCAGCCCCAGCATTTT. Amino acids: CASSLDRKLTSNQPQHF.

This sequence joins TRBV7-9 and TRBJ1-2, with 7 positions matching TRBD1. This CDR3 has 16 amino acids. V was clipped by 4 bases and J by 1 base; unmatched bases: 9. CDR1 and CDR2 (germline): SEHNR, FQNEAQ (reference sequence). The CDR3 region has the DNA TGTGCCAGCAGCTCGTCGCGGGACAGCTTTAACTATGGCTACACCTTC. It codes for CASSSSRDSFNYGYTF. Full variable domain (remainder filled in from reference TRBV7-9 and TRBJ1-2): DTGVSQNPRHKITKRGQNVTFRCDPISEHNRLYWYRQTLGQGPEFLTYFQNEAQLEKSRLLSDRFSAERPKGSFSTLEIQRTEQGDSAMYLCASSSSRDSFNYGYTFGSGTRLTVV.

This clone was detected ten times or more. The same CDR3 arises from other DNA sequences in this sample as well. The chain has TRBV10-3 and TRBJ2-7; tentatively, D is TRBD1 or TRBD2 (5 bases each). The germline V and J ends were trimmed by 10 bases and 3 bases, with 13 bases remaining between them. The CDR3 length is 12 residues. The germline V gene encodes CDR1 ENHRY and CDR2 SYGVKD. DNA of the CDR3: TGTGCCAGCTCCGGGACCAACTACGAGCAGTACTTC. It codes for CASSGTNYEQYF.